The next 5 T cell receptor beta chains were all read from a single sample in a study of beta chain features in type 1 diabetes. Overall study findings and caveats: TCRB CDR3s from Type 1 diabetes patients were moderately but significantly shorter in all four CD4+ subsets.

These receptors are not linked to any known antigen. The study reverse transcribed the entire isolated RNA, so it sequenced expressed TCRB transcripts. Data came from immunoSEQ multiplex PCR; TCRdb stores just in-frame clones and leaves some out. This table holds a few hundred thousand clones, 9.6% found once. The sequenced sample was central memory CD4+ T cells from blood. The receptor set was obtained from a man aged 25 to 45 with type 1 diabetes.

There are a few counts of this clone. The chain links TRBV19 to TRBJ1-1; D may be TRBD1 (6 bases). The germline V gene has CDR1 LNHDA and CDR2 SQIVND (reference sequence). CDR3 length: 14 amino acids. The V end lost 4 bases, the J end lost 0 bases, and 9 bases lay between the germline ends. The CDR3 DNA reads TGTGCCAGTAGTAAAGACAGGCTGAACACTGAAGCTTTCTTT. It encodes CASSKDRLNTEAFF.

The V and J genes are TRBV10-3 and TRBJ1-4; D not certain. The CDR3 covers 12 residues. Germline CDR1 and CDR2: ENHRY and SYGVKD. CDR3 sequence reads: CAVGPNNEKLFF. The CDR3 coding sequence is TGTGCTGTCGGTCCAAATAATGAAAAACTGTTTTTT.

This clone was seen a handful of times. This chain links TRBV7-2 with TRBJ2-3, with TRBD2 matching over 8 bases. This CDR3 spans 14 amino acids. The trim removed 5 bases at V and 5 bases at J, leaving 6 bases unmatched. Germline values: CDR1 SGHTA, CDR2 FQGNSA. In nucleotides, the CDR3 is TGTGCCAGCAGCCAGGGACTAGTGGTAGATACGCAGTATTTT. Translated: CASSQGLVVDTQYF.

This clone has only a few counts. The chain couples TRBV27 to TRBJ1-1; TRBD1 might be the D (6 bases). CDR3 length: 15 residues. Between the trimmed V and J ends, which lost 5 bases and 1 base, there was a span of 14 bases. CDR1 and CDR2 (germline): MNHEY, SMNVEV (reference sequence). CDR3 region: CASSMRPGQNTEAFF. The CDR3 DNA is TGTGCCAGCAGTATGAGACCGGGACAGAACACTGAAGCTTTCTTT.

The gene calls are TRBV7-9 and TRBJ1-2; D is perhaps TRBD1 (6 bases). The CDR3 is 13 amino acids. Trimming removed 8 bases at V and 3 bases at J, with 13 bases between. CDR1 SEHNR and CDR2 FQNEAQ come from the germline V gene (reference sequence). The CDR3 DNA reads as TGTGCCAGCGGAGGGGGATCCGACTATGGCTACACCTTC. It translates to CASGGGSDYGYTF.